These 16 T cell receptor beta chains share one sample of origin, sequenced in a study of T cell changes during pregnancy in multiple sclerosis. Libraries were prepared by immunoSEQ multiplex PCR; TCRdb keeps only in-frame clonotypes and omits some of them. The sample records 35,000 to 55,000 clones, approximately 90% being singletons. The sample consisted of CD4+ T cells from peripheral blood mononuclear cells, taken before pregnancy. The receptors shown here come from a female donor with multiple sclerosis, enrolled in a pregnancy study.

J is TRBJ2-3 and V is TRBV2, with 12 positions matching TRBD2. Germline-derived CDR1 and CDR2 are SNHLY and FYNNEI. The ends lost 7 bases at V and 6 bases at J; junction bases unmatched: 8. CDR3 length: 15 amino acids. This CDR3 reads CASKPSGGARDTQYF. The CDR3 nucleotides are TGTGCCAGCAAACCTAGCGGGGGGGCAAGGGATACGCAGTATTTT.

The J gene is TRBJ1-1, the V gene TRBV6-6; D remains ambiguous. This CDR3 comprises 13 residues. With 9 bases removed from V and 1 base from J, the gap between germline ends came to 12 bases. Looked up from germline, CDR1 is MNHNY and CDR2 is SVGAGI (reference sequence). This chain's CDR3 is CASTDSGNTEAFF. CDR3 bases: TGTGCCAGTACCGATTCGGGGAACACTGAAGCTTTCTTT.

V and J are TRBV30 and TRBJ1-5; TRBD1 matches 7 bases. The CDR3 covers 13 residues. Trimming at V came to 2 bases and at J to 6 bases, leaving 4 bases not matched to a gene. Per germline, CDR1 GTSNPN and CDR2 SVGIG (reference sequence). The CDR3 coding sequence is TGTGCCTGGAGTAAGACAGGGATTCAGCCCCAGCATTTT. It codes for CAWSKTGIQPQHF.

This chain uses TRBV30 with TRBJ2-7, with 14 positions matching TRBD2. The CDR3 is 13 amino acids. V shed 5 bases, J shed 4 bases, and the junction held 1 base outside the gene matches. Germline V gene lookup returns CDR1 GTSNPN and CDR2 SVGIG (reference sequence). The CDR3: CAWGTSGSYEQYF. The CDR3 DNA reads as TGTGCCTGGGGGACTAGCGGGAGTTACGAGCAGTACTTC.

The chain uses TRBV2 and TRBJ1-3; D is perhaps TRBD1 (6 bases). The CDR3 is 14 amino acids. Trimming took 6 bases from V and 0 from J, leaving 9 bases between them. The germline V gene has CDR1 SNHLY and CDR2 FYNNEI. The CDR3 region has the DNA TGTGCCAGCAGGCAGGGACACTCTGGAAACACCATATATTTT. Translating it yields CASRQGHSGNTIYF.

The chain recombines TRBV7-9 with TRBJ1-6; D gene ambiguous. V lost 1 base to trimming and J lost 5 bases, with 9 bases between them. The CDR3 loop spans 15 amino acids. Germline V gene data show CDR1 as SEHNR and CDR2 as FQNEAQ (reference sequence). The CDR3 DNA sequence: TGTGCCAGCAGCTTAGGACATGGTGATAATTCACCCCTCCACTTT. This codes for CASSLGHGDNSPLHF.

This clone is medium-sized (0.01 to 0.1%) within its sample. The genes are TRBV7-3 and TRBJ1-2; 8 positions match TRBD1. CDR3 length: 13 amino acids. The V segment lost 5 bases and the J segment 8 bases; nucleotides outside the gene matches: 7. Per germline, CDR1 SGHTA and CDR2 FQGTGA. The CDR3 protein is CASSQGQGVGYTF. The CDR3 DNA reads as TGTGCCAGCAGCCAAGGACAGGGTGTCGGCTACACCTTC.

The chain joins TRBV7-8 to TRBJ2-5, with 9 bases fitting TRBD2. Germline assignment: CDR1 SGHVS and CDR2 FQNEAQ. Germline trimming cut 5 bases from V and 2 bases from J; bases unmatched to any gene: 9. CDR3 size: 16 residues. The CDR3 reads CASSKRLAAKQETQYF. CDR3 nucleotides: TGTGCCAGCAGCAAACGACTAGCGGCTAAACAAGAGACCCAGTACTTC.

The chain employs TRBV5-1 and TRBJ2-1; D might be TRBD1 (5 bases). The CDR3 has 15 residues. Per the germline V gene, CDR1 is SGHRS and CDR2 is YFSETQ. V was shortened by 4 bases and J by 7 bases, with 18 bases between the two germline ends. The DNA of the CDR3 is TGCGCCAGCAGCCTGATCCCCGCAGGGTCGAATGAGCAGTTCTTC. Its protein product is CASSLIPAGSNEQFF.

This clone was observed once. This rearrangement joins TRBV6-1 to TRBJ1-4; the D is unclear. The CDR3 contains 15 residues. The germline V and J ends were trimmed by 1 base and 7 bases, with 13 bases remaining between them. CDR1 is MNHNS, CDR2 SASEGT, per germline. CDR3 loop: CASSEGGWRTEKLFF. In DNA, the CDR3 is TGTGCCAGCAGTGAAGGAGGGTGGCGGACTGAAAAACTGTTTTTT.

V and J are TRBV30 and TRBJ2-3; 8 bases are shared with TRBD1. Per germline, CDR1 GTSNPN and CDR2 SVGIG (reference sequence). This CDR3 spans 15 amino acids. The ends lost 5 bases at V and 0 bases at J; junction bases unmatched: 7. The CDR3 region has the DNA TGTGCCTGGGACAGGGGTATGAAAAGCACAGATACGCAGTATTTT. Protein: CAWDRGMKSTDTQYF.

The CDR3 is CASSEEQRQPQHF. CDR3 in DNA: TGTGCCAGCAGTGAAGAGCAGCGTCAGCCCCAGCATTTT. The chain links TRBV2 to TRBJ1-5; no firm D call. V shed 1 base and J shed 6 bases, with 7 bases lying between them. This CDR3 is 13 amino acids long. CDR1 SNHLY and CDR2 FYNNEI come from the germline V gene. The full variable domain, its missing parts supplied by reference TRBV2 and TRBJ1-5, is EPEVTQTPSHQVTQMGQEVILRCVPISNHLYFYWYRQILGQKVEFLVSFYNNEISEKSEIFDDQFSVERPDGSNFTLKIRSTKLEDSAMYFCASSEEQRQPQHFGDGTRLSIL.

The chain has TRBV11-2 and TRBJ2-3, with 9 positions matching TRBD2. With V trimmed by 5 bases and J by 4 bases, 7 bases remained unmatched. Germline V gene sequence: CDR1 SGHAT, CDR2 FQNNGV. There are 15 residues in the CDR3. The CDR3 bases are TGTGCCAGCAGCCCAGCGGGAGGTAGCTCAGATACGCAGTATTTT. Its protein product is CASSPAGGSSDTQYF.

The V call is TRBV5-1, the J call TRBJ1-2; possible D gene TRBD1, 6 bases. CDR3 size: 14 residues. CDR1 is SGHRS, CDR2 YFSETQ, per germline. Trimming left V 3 bases short and J 5 bases short, with 14 bases between. The CDR3 sequence: CASSSGQSDYGYTF. The CDR3 nucleotides are TGCGCCAGCAGCTCCGGACAGTCCGATTATGGCTACACCTTC. The whole variable domain, remainder taken from reference TRBV5-1 and TRBJ1-2, is KAGVTQTPRYLIKTRGQQVTLSCSPISGHRSVSWYQQTPGQGLQFLFEYFSETQRNKGNFPGRFSGRQFSNSRSEMNVSTLELGDSALYLCASSSGQSDYGYTFGSGTRLTVV.

The rearrangement uses TRBV7-9 and TRBJ2-5, with TRBD1 identical over 11 bases. The CDR3 has 14 residues. The germline V gene encodes CDR1 SEHNR and CDR2 FQNEAQ (reference sequence). Unmatched junction bases numbered 4, after V lost 5 bases and J lost 5 bases. The CDR3 DNA reads as TGTGCCAGCAGCAGAGGACAGGGGGCTGAGACCCAGTACTTC. This codes for CASSRGQGAETQYF.

The V gene is TRBV7-3, the J gene TRBJ2-2, with D possibly being TRBD1 (6 bases). This CDR3 is built from 17 residues. The germline CDR1 and CDR2 sequences are SGHTA and FQGTGA. Deletions cut 5 bases from V and 1 base from J, with 17 bases between. CDR3 nucleotides: TGTGCCAGCAGCACTCCCGAAGGGACAAGGAACACCGGGGAGCTGTTTTTT. It encodes CASSTPEGTRNTGELFF. The full variable domain, with the rest looked up from reference TRBV7-3 and TRBJ2-2, is GAGVSQTPSNKVTEKGKYVELRCDPISGHTALYWYRQSLGQGPEFLIYFQGTGAADDSGLPNDRFFAVRPEGSVSTLKIQRTERGDSAVYLCASSTPEGTRNTGELFFGEGSRLTVL.